This entry lists 9 T cell receptor beta chains sequenced from one sample in a study of T cell changes during pregnancy in multiple sclerosis. Using immunoSEQ multiplex PCR, the repertoire was profiled, and TCRdb retains in-frame clones only, with some absent. The sample includes tens of thousands of clones, over 80% of them seen just once. The source was CD4+ T cells from peripheral blood mononuclear cells, collected in the first trimester of pregnancy. The receptors were gathered from a female donor with multiple sclerosis, enrolled in a pregnancy study.

This clone has ten or more counts. The chain uses TRBV7-2 and TRBJ1-2; 8 nucleotides agree with TRBD1. Germline V lookup: CDR1 SGHTA, CDR2 FQGNSA. V shed 5 bases, J shed 2 bases, and the junction held 7 bases outside the gene matches. This CDR3 spans 15 amino acids. The chain's CDR3 is CASSPRQGINYGYTF. In DNA form, the CDR3 reads TGTGCCAGCAGCCCCCGACAGGGGATAAACTATGGCTACACCTTC.

This chain links TRBV6-1 with TRBJ2-2; D is perhaps TRBD2 (5 bases). Trimming removed 5 bases from V and 5 bases from J, with 12 bases in between. This CDR3 is built from 14 residues. Germline V gene lookup returns CDR1 MNHNS and CDR2 SASEGT. For the CDR3, the DNA is TGTGCCAGCAGTCCGGGAAGTGGAACCGGGGAGCTGTTTTTT. Its translation: CASSPGSGTGELFF.

The chain recombines TRBV9 with TRBJ2-2; 9 positions agree with TRBD2. The CDR3 length is 16 residues. In germline, CDR1 is SGDLS, CDR2 YYNGEE. V shed 4 bases and J 2 bases; nucleotides not matched to a gene: 6. The CDR3 is CASSSPAGGNTGELFF. In DNA form, the CDR3 reads TGTGCCAGCAGCTCACCAGCGGGGGGAAACACCGGGGAGCTGTTTTTT.

The rearrangement links TRBV6-1 to TRBJ1-6, with no clear D. CDR1 and CDR2 (germline): MNHNS, SASEGT. V lost 3 bases to trimming and J lost 5 bases, with 11 bases between them. This CDR3 region has 15 residues. CDR3 coding DNA: TGTGCCAGCAGTGATCGGCGAGGTCATAATTCACCCCTCCACTTT. It codes for CASSDRRGHNSPLHF.

V usage is TRBV14 and J usage is TRBJ1-1; possibly TRBD1 for D (5 bases). Trimming removed 5 bases from V and 1 base from J, with 14 bases in between. This CDR3 has 15 amino acids. CDR1 is SGHDN and CDR2 is FVKESK in the germline V gene. DNA of the CDR3: TGTGCCAGCAGCTCCATTAAGGGGCAGAACACTGAAGCTTTCTTT. It translates to CASSSIKGQNTEAFF.

J is TRBJ1-2 and V is TRBV6-5; 7 positions agree with TRBD1. The CDR3 sequence is 11 residues long. CDR1 and CDR2 from the germline V gene are MNHEY and SVGAGI. J lost 7 bases, V lost 10 bases, and 6 bases had no gene match. CDR3 loop: CATTGVLGYTF. The CDR3 coding sequence is TGTGCCACTACAGGGGTGCTTGGCTACACCTTC.

The rearrangement uses TRBV30 and TRBJ2-1, with a possible D match to TRBD2 (6 bases). V shed 1 base and J shed 10 bases, with 20 bases lying between them. Germline CDR1 is GTSNPN and CDR2 is SVGIG (reference sequence). The CDR3 extends over 15 amino acids. DNA for the CDR3: TGTGCCTGGAGTGCTCCGGGACTTCCGACGCGAGAGCAGTTCTTC. Translated, it gives CAWSAPGLPTREQFF.

CDR3 in amino acids: CASSSGSITGRNQPQHF. The DNA of the CDR3 is TGTGCCAGCTCATCGGGGAGCATAACAGGGAGAAATCAGCCCCAGCATTTT. This chain links TRBV18 with TRBJ1-5, with a tentative D call TRBD1 (6 bases). There are 17 residues in the CDR3. Trimming left V 5 bases short and J 4 bases short, with 21 bases between. Looked up from germline, CDR1 is KGHSH and CDR2 is LQKENI.

V and J are TRBV19 and TRBJ1-4; TRBD1 might be the D (6 bases). V shed 10 bases and J shed 6 bases, with 15 bases lying between them. This CDR3 region has 13 residues. Germline CDR1 reads LNHDA; CDR2 reads SQIVND (reference sequence). CDR3 protein: CATFQGRDEKLFF. The CDR3 nucleotides read TGTGCCACGTTCCAGGGGAGGGATGAAAAACTGTTTTTT.